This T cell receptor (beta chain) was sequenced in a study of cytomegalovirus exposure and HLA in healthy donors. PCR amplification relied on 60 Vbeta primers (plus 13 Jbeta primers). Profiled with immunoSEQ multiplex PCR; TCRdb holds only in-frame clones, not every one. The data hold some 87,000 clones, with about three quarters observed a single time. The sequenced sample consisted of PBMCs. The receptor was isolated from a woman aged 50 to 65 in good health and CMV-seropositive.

This chain's CDR3 is CATSRIRGSYEQYF. In nucleotides, the CDR3 is TGTGCCACCAGCAGGATCAGGGGGTCCTACGAGCAGTACTTC. This chain joins TRBV15 and TRBJ2-7; 7 bases are shared with TRBD1. With V trimmed by 3 bases and J by 1 base, 3 bases remained unmatched. CDR1 and CDR2 (germline): LNHNV, YYDKDF (reference sequence). The CDR3 is 14 residues long.